The entry below describes one TCR beta chain. TCRdb's table, derived via immunoSEQ multiplex PCR, lists solely in-frame clones and lacks some. The table lists roughly 680,000 clones, around 90% of them singletons. The treatment here: roughly 20 received Ad26.COV2.S at low or high dose, single or two shots; a few received placebo; per-sample allocation not given. Day 63 after the first injection of vaccine or placebo was the sampling time. The data derive from a study of Ad26.COV2.S vaccination and SARS-CoV-2 variants. Looked up from germline, CDR1 is SEHNR and CDR2 is FQNEAQ (reference sequence). The CDR3 is 14 residues long. Trimming cost V 6 bases and J 7 bases, with 18 bases left between them.

This chain joins TRBV7-9 and TRBJ1-2; D is ambiguous. Here the sequenced sample was peripheral blood, taken in a trial of Ad26.COV2.S vaccine versus placebo. The sequence came from a person between 18 and 65 years old who received the Ad26.COV2.S COVID-19 vaccine or a placebo. The CDR3 here is CASSSLDGFLGYTF. CDR3 DNA sequence: TGTGCCAGCAGTTCCCTCGACGGATTTCTTGGCTACACCTTC.